This T cell receptor beta chain was identified in a study of control samples from healthy donors and cancer patients. CDR1 is SNHLY and CDR2 is FYNNEI in the germline V gene. This CDR3 is built from 15 residues. The V and J ends lost 6 bases and 5 bases respectively, with 19 bases between them. Assay used: immunoSEQ multiplex PCR; TCRdb lists only in-frame clones, some missing. The profile shows 150,000 to 200,000 clones, roughly 89% of them singletons. The chain links TRBV2 to TRBJ2-5, with D possibly called TRBD1 or TRBD2 (6 bases each). This sequence originates from a man aged 30 to 45 in good health. The sequenced sample consisted of blood. The CDR3 reads CASSFPGQGGETQYF. Written as DNA, the CDR3 is TGTGCCAGCAGCTTTCCGGGACAAGGAGGGGAGACCCAGTACTTC.